A single sample is the source of the 18 T cell receptor beta chains below, sequenced in a study of blood T cell repertoires in COVID-19. The assay was immunoSEQ multiplex PCR, and TCRdb's table has in-frame clones only and misses some. The data show about 320,000 clones, 65% to 90% seen once. The sequenced material came from peripheral blood. The source of these receptors is a human donor in a cohort sampled during active COVID-19.

V gene TRBV6-5 combines with J gene TRBJ2-2; D gene uncertain. CDR1 is MNHEY, CDR2 SVGAGI, per germline. The CDR3 sequence is 14 residues long. V was cut by 1 base and J by 2 bases, with 5 bases left in between. The CDR3 here is CASSYLINTGELFF. Written as DNA, the CDR3 is TGTGCCAGCAGTTACTTAATAAACACCGGGGAGCTGTTTTTT.

V usage is TRBV2 and J usage is TRBJ1-1; TRBD1 matches 9 bases. The CDR3 has 15 amino acids. Trimming cost V 7 bases and J 4 bases; bases outside gene matches: 10. CDR1 SNHLY and CDR2 FYNNEI come from the germline V gene. CDR3 loop: CASIFLTGGFTEAFF. CDR3 nucleotide sequence: TGTGCCAGCATTTTCCTTACAGGGGGCTTCACTGAAGCTTTCTTT.

J is TRBJ2-7 and V is TRBV7-2; the match to TRBD1 covers 9 bases. The CDR3 loop spans 14 amino acids. CDR1 SGHTA and CDR2 FQGNSA come from the germline V gene. V gave up 6 bases and J gave up 3 bases; unmatched junction bases: 6. CDR3 protein: CASRAGTGYYEQYF. The DNA for the CDR3 is TGTGCCAGCAGAGCCGGGACAGGGTACTACGAGCAGTACTTC. The whole variable domain, filled in from reference TRBV7-2 and TRBJ2-7, reads GAGVSQSPSNKVTEKGKDVELRCDPISGHTALYWYRQSLGQGLEFLIYFQGNSAPDKSGLPSDRFSAERTGGSVSTLTIQRTQQEDSAVYLCASRAGTGYYEQYFGPGTRLTVT.

CDR3 coding DNA: TGCGCCAGCAGCCAAGTTGACAGCCCGGGCTATGGCTACACCTTC. Its translation: CASSQVDSPGYGYTF. The V gene is TRBV4-1, the J gene TRBJ1-2; a weak D match, TRBD1 (5 bases). The CDR3 has 15 residues. Looked up from germline, CDR1 is MGHRA and CDR2 is YSYEKL. Trimming cost V 1 base and J 4 bases, with 13 bases left between them.

This chain joins TRBV9 and TRBJ2-7; 8 bases map to TRBD1. The germline gives CDR1 SGDLS, CDR2 YYNGEE. CDR3 length: 13 residues. Unmatched junction bases numbered 6, after V lost 4 bases and J lost 6 bases. The CDR3 here is CASSYRTGTEQYF. CDR3 sequence (DNA): TGTGCCAGCAGCTACAGGACAGGGACCGAGCAGTACTTC.

J is TRBJ1-3 and V is TRBV5-1; TRBD1 aligns across 7 bases. Germline values: CDR1 SGHRS, CDR2 YFSETQ. The V and J ends lost 0 bases and 0 bases, in that order; junction bases with no gene match: 3. There are 16 residues in the CDR3. Here the CDR3 reads CASSLGSGGSGNTIYF. The CDR3 DNA reads TGCGCCAGCAGCTTGGGATCAGGGGGCTCTGGAAACACCATATATTTT.

This clone appeared a few times. The chain uses TRBV19 and TRBJ1-1; a possible D gene is TRBD1 (6 bases). The CDR3 is 16 residues long. V lost 4 bases to trimming and J lost 5 bases, with 20 bases between them. Germline V gene data show CDR1 as LNHDA and CDR2 as SQIVND (reference sequence). The CDR3 coding sequence is TGTGCCAGTAGTACACAGGGCTCGATTTTGCGAACTGAAGCTTTCTTT. It is translated as CASSTQGSILRTEAFF.

The chain combines TRBV5-5 with TRBJ1-2; 9 nucleotides line up with TRBD1. Germline V gives CDR1 SGHKS, CDR2 YYEKEE (reference sequence). CDR3 length equals 14 residues. Trimming at V came to 5 bases and at J to 4 bases, leaving 6 bases not matched to a gene. CDR3 DNA: TGTGCCAGCAGAGATACAGGGGGCTTCTATGGCTACACCTTC. This codes for CASRDTGGFYGYTF.

The chain joins TRBV15 to TRBJ1-1; D call uncertain. Germline CDR1 reads LNHNV; CDR2 reads YYDKDF (reference sequence). There are 15 residues in the CDR3. V was clipped by 0 bases and J by 3 bases, with 11 bases between them. CDR3 nucleotide sequence: TGTGCCACCAGCAGAGATAGCAGAGGCTACACTGAAGCTTTCTTT. Amino acid sequence: CATSRDSRGYTEAFF.

This chain uses TRBV2 with TRBJ1-1, with 11 bases identical to TRBD1. Germline trimming cut 6 bases from V and 6 bases from J; bases unmatched to any gene: 12. This CDR3 spans 16 amino acids. From germline, CDR1 is SNHLY and CDR2 FYNNEI. The CDR3 sequence is CASRITPDRGRPEAFF. The CDR3 DNA reads TGTGCCAGCAGAATAACTCCGGACAGGGGGCGACCTGAAGCTTTCTTT.

The chain uses TRBV9 and TRBJ2-1; TRBD1 agrees at 7 bases. The CDR3 has 16 residues. With 3 bases clipped from V and 5 bases from J, the junction kept 11 bases outside the gene matches. Germline V lookup: CDR1 SGDLS, CDR2 YYNGEE. CDR3 loop: CASSAPTNRGHNEQFF. The CDR3 coding sequence is TGTGCCAGCAGCGCCCCCACGAACAGGGGCCACAATGAGCAGTTCTTC.

V gene TRBV24-1 combines with J gene TRBJ2-1; 8 bases line up with TRBD2. Germline CDR1 is KGHDR and CDR2 is SFDVKD. The CDR3 covers 13 residues. Trimming removed 7 bases from V and 15 bases from J; junction bases left unmatched: 13. The CDR3 region has the DNA TGTGCCACCAGAACCGGACTAGCTACGTGTCGGTTCTTC. As protein: CATRTGLATCRFF.

The chain recombines TRBV6-5 with TRBJ1-1; tentatively, D is TRBD1 (6 bases). The V end lost 6 bases, the J end lost 4 bases, and 15 bases lay between the germline ends. This CDR3 region has 14 residues. The germline V gene has CDR1 MNHEY and CDR2 SVGAGI. CDR3 amino acids: CASRGTGPRTEAFF. The CDR3 DNA reads TGTGCCAGCAGGGGAACAGGGCCCCGCACTGAAGCTTTCTTT.

This clone was seen just once. V usage is TRBV6-4 and J usage is TRBJ2-2; weak D call: TRBD2 (6 bases). The CDR3 totals 13 residues. Trimming left V 4 bases short and J 4 bases short, with 7 bases between. Germline lookup yields CDR1 MRHNA and CDR2 SNTAGT. The CDR3 protein is CASSVTSTGELFF. CDR3 DNA sequence: TGTGCCAGCAGTGTGACTAGCACCGGGGAGCTGTTTTTT.

The table lists this clone with a few counts. V gene TRBV3-1 (or the pseudogene TRBV3-2) combines with J gene TRBJ2-7, with TRBD2 identical over 12 bases. From germline, CDR1 is LGHDT and CDR2 YNNKEL (reference sequence). Trimming at V came to 4 bases and at J to 3 bases, leaving 4 bases not matched to a gene. This CDR3 is 15 amino acids long. CDR3 bases: TGTGCCAGCAGCCGCGGACTAGCGGGGAGCTACGAGCAGTACTTC. Residues: CASSRGLAGSYEQYF.

In its sample, this clone was seen once. V gene TRBV10-3 combines with J gene TRBJ1-3; possibly TRBD1 for D (6 bases). The V gene lost 6 bases and the J gene lost 2 bases, with 17 bases spanning the gap. Germline loops: CDR1 ENHRY, CDR2 SYGVKD. The CDR3 totals 16 residues. The CDR3 region is CAISLIRGRAGNTIYF. As DNA, the CDR3 is TGTGCCATCAGCCTGATCAGGGGAAGAGCTGGAAACACCATATATTTT.

The chain recombines TRBV27 with TRBJ2-4, with no clear D. In germline, CDR1 is MNHEY, CDR2 SMNVEV (reference sequence). The V end lost 7 bases, the J end lost 10 bases, and 11 bases lay between the germline ends. The CDR3 runs to 11 residues. The CDR3 loop reads CASMTGEIQYF. CDR3 in DNA: TGTGCCAGCATGACGGGTGAGATTCAGTACTTC.

The chain links TRBV7-9 to TRBJ1-5; 8 nucleotides agree with TRBD1. The germline V gene encodes CDR1 SEHNR and CDR2 FQNEAQ (reference sequence). V gave up 5 bases and J gave up 5 bases; unmatched junction bases: 5. The CDR3 contains 14 residues. CDR3 sequence (DNA): TGTGCCAGCAGCCCACAGGACAGGGATCAGCCCCAGCATTTT. Amino acids: CASSPQDRDQPQHF. Supplemented by reference TRBV7-9 and TRBJ1-5, the full variable domain reads DTGVSQNPRHKITKRGQNVTFRCDPISEHNRLYWYRQTLGQGPEFLTYFQNEAQLEKSRLLSDRFSAERPKGSFSTLEIQRTEQGDSAMYLCASSPQDRDQPQHFGDGTRLSIL.